This T cell receptor (beta chain) derives from a study of T cell responses to AZD1222 COVID-19 vaccine. In germline, CDR1 is DFQATT, CDR2 SNEGSKA (reference sequence). The length of the CDR3 is 9 residues. Deletions cut 3 bases from V and 9 bases from J, with 3 bases between. Data came from immunoSEQ multiplex PCR; TCRdb stores just in-frame clones and leaves some out. The repertoire has 120,000 to 150,000 clones, about 89% of them found once; the top ten carry about 4.8%. The chain has TRBV20-1 and TRBJ2-1; D gene uncertain. The input for sequencing was peripheral blood, taken on day 0 of AZD1222 vaccination. The TCR was taken from an adult in good health. In DNA form, the CDR3 reads TGCAGTGCTAGTGTTGAGCAGTTCTTC. Translated: CSASVEQFF.